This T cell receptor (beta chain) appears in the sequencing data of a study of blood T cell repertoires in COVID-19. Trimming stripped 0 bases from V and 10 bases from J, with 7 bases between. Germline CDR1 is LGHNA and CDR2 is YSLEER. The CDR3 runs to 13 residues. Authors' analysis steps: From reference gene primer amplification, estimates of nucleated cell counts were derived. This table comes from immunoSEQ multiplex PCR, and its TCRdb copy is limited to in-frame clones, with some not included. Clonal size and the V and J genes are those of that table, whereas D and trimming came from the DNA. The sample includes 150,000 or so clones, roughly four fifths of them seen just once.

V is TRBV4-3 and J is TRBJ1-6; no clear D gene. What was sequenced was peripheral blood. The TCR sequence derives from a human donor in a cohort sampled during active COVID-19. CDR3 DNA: TGCGCCAGCAGCCAAGAAAGGAGCTCACCCCTCCACTTT. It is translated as CASSQERSSPLHF.